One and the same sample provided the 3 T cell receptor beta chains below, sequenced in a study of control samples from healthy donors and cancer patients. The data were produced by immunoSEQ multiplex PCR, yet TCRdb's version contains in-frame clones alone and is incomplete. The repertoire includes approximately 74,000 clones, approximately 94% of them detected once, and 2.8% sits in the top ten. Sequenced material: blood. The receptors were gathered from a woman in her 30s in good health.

CDR3 protein: CASSLVAGYQETQYF. The CDR3 DNA is TGTGCCAGCAGCTTAGTGGCCGGATACCAAGAGACCCAGTACTTC. The rearrangement joins TRBV7-6 to TRBJ2-5; D unclear. Trimming removed 1 base at V and 0 bases at J, with 9 bases between. Germline values: CDR1 SGHVS, CDR2 FNYEAQ. CDR3 length equals 15 residues.

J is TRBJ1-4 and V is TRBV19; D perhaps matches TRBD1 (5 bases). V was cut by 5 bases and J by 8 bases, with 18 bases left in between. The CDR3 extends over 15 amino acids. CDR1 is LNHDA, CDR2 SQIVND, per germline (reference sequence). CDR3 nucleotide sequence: TGTGCCAGTAGTCAAAACACGGAGGGGTGGGAAAAACTGTTTTTT. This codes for CASSQNTEGWEKLFF.

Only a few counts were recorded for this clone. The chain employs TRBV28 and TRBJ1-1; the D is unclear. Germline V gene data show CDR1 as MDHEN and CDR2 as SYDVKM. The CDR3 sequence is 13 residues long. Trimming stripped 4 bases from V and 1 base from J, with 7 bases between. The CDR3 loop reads CASSWSANTEAFF. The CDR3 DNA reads TGTGCCAGCAGTTGGTCGGCGAACACTGAAGCTTTCTTT.